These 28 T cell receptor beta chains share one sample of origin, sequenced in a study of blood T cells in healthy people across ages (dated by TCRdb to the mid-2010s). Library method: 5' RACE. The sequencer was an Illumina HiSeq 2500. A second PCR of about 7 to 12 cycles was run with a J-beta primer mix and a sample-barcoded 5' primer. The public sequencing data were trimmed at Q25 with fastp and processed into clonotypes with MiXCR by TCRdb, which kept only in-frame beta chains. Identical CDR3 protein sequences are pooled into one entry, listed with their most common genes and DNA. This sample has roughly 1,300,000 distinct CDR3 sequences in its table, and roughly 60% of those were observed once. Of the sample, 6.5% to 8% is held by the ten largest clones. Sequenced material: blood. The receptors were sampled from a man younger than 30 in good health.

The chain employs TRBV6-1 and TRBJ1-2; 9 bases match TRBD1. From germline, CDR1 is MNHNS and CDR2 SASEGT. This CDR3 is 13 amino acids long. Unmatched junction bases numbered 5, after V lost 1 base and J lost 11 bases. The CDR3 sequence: CASSEGTGVRYTF. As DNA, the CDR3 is TGTGCCAGCAGTGAAGGGACAGGGGTCCGGTACACCTTC.

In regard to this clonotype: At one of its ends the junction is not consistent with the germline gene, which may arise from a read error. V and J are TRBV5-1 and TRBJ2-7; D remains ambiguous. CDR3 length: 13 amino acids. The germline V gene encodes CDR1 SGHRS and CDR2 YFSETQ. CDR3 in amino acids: CASSLAADYEQYF. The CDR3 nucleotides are TGTGCCAGCAGCTTAGCTGCAGACTACGAGCAGTACTTC.

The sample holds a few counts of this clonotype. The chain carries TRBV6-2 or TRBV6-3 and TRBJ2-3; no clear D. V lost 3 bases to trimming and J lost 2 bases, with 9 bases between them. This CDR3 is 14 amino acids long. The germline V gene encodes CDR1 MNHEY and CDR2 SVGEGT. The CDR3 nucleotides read TGTGCCAGCAGTTATGGTGGCGTCACAGATACGCAGTATTTT. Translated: CASSYGGVTDTQYF.

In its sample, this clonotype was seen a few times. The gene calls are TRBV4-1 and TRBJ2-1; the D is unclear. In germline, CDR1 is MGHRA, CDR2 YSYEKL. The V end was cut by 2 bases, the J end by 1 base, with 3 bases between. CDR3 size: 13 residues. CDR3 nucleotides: TGCGCCAGCAGCCAAAGGTCCTACAATGAGCAGTTCTTC. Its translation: CASSQRSYNEQFF.

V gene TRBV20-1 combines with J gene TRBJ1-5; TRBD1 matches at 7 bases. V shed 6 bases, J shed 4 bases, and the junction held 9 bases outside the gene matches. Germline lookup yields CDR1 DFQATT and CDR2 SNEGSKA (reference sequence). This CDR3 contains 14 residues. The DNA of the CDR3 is TGCAGTGCCTCGACAGGGTCGCCAAATCAGCCCCAGCATTTT. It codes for CSASTGSPNQPQHF.

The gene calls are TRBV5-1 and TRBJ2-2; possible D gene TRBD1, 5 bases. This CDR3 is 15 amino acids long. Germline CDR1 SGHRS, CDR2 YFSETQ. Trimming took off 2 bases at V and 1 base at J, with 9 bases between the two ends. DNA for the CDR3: TGCGCCAGCAGCTTCACGCAGGGGAACACCGGGGAGCTGTTTTTT. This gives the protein CASSFTQGNTGELFF.

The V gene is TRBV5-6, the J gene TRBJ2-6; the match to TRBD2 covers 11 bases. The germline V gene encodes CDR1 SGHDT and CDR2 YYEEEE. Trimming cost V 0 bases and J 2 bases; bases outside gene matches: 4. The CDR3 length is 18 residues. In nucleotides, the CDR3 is TGTGCCAGCAGCTTGGGACTAGCGGGGACCCCTGGGGCCAACGTCCTGACTTTC. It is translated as CASSLGLAGTPGANVLTF.

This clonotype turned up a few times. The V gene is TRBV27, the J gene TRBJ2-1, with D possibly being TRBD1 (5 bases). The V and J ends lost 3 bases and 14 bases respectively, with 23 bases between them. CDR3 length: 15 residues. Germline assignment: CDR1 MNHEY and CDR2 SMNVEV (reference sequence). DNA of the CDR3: TGTGCCAGCAGTTTTGCCCTGGCAGGGAAAGGCCTGGAGTTCTTC. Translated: CASSFALAGKGLEFF.

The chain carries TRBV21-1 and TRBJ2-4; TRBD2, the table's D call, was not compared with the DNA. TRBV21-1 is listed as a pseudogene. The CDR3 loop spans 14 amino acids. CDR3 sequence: CASSKEAALEVQYF. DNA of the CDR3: TGTGCCAGCAGCAAAGAGGCAGCACTAGAGGTGCAGTACTTC.

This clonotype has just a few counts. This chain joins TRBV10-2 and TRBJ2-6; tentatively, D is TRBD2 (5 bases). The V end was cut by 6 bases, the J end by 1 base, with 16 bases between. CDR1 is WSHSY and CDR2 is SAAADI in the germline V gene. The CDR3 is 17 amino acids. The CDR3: CASRRPTGFSGANVLTF. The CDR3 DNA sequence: TGCGCCAGCAGGCGCCCGACGGGATTTTCTGGGGCCAACGTCCTGACTTTC.

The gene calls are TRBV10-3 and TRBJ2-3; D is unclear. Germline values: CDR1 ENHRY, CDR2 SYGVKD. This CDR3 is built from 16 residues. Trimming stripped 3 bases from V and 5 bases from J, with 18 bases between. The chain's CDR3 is CAISDYPWRSEDTQYF. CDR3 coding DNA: TGTGCCATCAGTGACTATCCCTGGCGGTCCGAAGATACGCAGTATTTT.

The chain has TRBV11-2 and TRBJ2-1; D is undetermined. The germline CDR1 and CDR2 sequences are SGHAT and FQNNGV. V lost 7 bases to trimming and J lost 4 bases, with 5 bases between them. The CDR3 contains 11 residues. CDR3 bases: TGTGCCAGCATGAAGTACAATGAGCAGTTCTTC. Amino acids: CASMKYNEQFF.

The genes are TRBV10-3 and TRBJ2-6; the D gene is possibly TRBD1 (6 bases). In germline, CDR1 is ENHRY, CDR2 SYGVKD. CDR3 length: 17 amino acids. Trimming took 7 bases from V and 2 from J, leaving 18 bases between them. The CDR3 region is CAITNPEQGPGANVLTF. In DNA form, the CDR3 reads TGTGCCATCACCAACCCTGAACAGGGACCTGGGGCCAACGTCCTGACTTTC.

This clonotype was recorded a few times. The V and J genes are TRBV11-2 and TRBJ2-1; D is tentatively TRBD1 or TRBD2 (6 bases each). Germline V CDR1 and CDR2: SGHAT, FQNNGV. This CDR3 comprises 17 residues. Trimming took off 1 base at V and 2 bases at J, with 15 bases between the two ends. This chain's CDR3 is CASSLARGLGAYNEQFF. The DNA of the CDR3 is TGTGCCAGCAGCTTAGCCCGGGGGCTAGGGGCCTACAATGAGCAGTTCTTC.

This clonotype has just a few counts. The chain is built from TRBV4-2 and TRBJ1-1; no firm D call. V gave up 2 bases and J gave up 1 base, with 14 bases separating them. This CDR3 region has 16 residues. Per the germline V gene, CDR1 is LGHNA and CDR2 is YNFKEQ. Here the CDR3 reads CASSQTLSGRNTEAFF. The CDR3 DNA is TGTGCCAGCAGCCAAACGCTTAGCGGACGGAACACTGAAGCTTTCTTT.

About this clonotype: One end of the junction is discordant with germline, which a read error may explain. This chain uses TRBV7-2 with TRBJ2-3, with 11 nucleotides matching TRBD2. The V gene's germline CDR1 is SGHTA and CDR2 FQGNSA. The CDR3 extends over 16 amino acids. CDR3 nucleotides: TGTGCCGGCAGCTTAGCCCCTAGCGGGGGGACGAATACGCAGTATTTT. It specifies CAGSLAPSGGTNTQYF.

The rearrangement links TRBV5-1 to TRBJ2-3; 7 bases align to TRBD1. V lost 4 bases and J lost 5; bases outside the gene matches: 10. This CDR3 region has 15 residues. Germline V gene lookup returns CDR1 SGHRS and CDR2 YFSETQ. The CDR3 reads CASSGGQPAGDTQYF. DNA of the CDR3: TGCGCCAGCAGCGGGGGACAGCCGGCAGGAGATACGCAGTATTTT.

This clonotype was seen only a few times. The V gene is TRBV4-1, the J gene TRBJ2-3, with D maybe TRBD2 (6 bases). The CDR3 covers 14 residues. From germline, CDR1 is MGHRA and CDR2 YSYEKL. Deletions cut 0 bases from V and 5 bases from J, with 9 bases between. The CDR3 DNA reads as TGCGCCAGCAGCCAAGACGAGGAGGGAGATACGCAGTATTTT. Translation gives CASSQDEEGDTQYF.

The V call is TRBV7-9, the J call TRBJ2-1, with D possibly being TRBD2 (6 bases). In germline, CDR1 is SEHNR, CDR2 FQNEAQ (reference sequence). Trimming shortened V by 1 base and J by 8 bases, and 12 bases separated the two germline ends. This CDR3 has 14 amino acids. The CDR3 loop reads CASSLVGPGDEQFF. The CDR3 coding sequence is TGTGCCAGCAGCTTAGTGGGGCCGGGGGATGAGCAGTTCTTC.

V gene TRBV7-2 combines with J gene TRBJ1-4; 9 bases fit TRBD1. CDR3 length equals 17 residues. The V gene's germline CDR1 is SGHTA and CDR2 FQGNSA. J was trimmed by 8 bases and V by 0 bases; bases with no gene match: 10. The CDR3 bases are TGTGCCAGCAGCTTAGCGGGGACAGGGATAGGAGGAGAAAAACTGTTTTTT. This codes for CASSLAGTGIGGEKLFF. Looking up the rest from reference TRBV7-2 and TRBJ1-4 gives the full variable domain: GAGVSQSPSNKVTEKGKDVELRCDPISGHTALYWYRQSLGQGLEFLIYFQGNSAPDKSGLPSDRFSAERTGGSVSTLTIQRTQQEDSAVYLCASSLAGTGIGGEKLFFGSGTQLSVL.

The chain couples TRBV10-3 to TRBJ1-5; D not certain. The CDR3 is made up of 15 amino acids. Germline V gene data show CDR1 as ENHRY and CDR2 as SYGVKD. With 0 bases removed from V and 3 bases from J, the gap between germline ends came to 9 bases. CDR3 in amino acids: CAISESVLLNQPQHF. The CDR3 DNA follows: TGTGCCATCAGTGAGTCTGTACTCCTCAATCAGCCCCAGCATTTT.

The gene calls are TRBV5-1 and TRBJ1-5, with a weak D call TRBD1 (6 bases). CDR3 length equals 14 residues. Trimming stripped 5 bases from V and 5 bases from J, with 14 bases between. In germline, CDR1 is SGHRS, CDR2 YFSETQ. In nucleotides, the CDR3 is TGCGCCAGCAGGGTTGCCCCAGGGGATCAGCCCCAGCATTTT. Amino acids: CASRVAPGDQPQHF.

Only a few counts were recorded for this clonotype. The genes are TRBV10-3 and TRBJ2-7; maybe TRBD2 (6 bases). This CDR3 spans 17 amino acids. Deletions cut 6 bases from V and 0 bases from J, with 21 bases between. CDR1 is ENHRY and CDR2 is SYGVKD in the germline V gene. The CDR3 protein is CAISPGRTIPNSYEQYF. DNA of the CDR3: TGTGCCATCAGCCCCGGAAGGACTATTCCAAACTCCTACGAGCAGTACTTC.

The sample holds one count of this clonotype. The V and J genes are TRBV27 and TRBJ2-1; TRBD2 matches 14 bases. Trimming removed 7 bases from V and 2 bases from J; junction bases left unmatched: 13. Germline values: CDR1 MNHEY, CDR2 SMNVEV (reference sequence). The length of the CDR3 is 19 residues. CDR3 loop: CASITRLAGGTAPYNEQFF. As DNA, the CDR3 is TGTGCCAGCATCACACGACTAGCGGGAGGGACGGCCCCCTACAATGAGCAGTTCTTC.

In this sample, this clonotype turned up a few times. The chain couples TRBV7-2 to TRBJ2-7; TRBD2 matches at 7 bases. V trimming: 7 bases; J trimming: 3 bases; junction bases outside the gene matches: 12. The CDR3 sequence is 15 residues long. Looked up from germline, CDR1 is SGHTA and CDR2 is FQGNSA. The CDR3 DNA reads TGTGCCAGCAAATTCCTTGGGGGGGAAGGCTACGAGCAGTACTTC. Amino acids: CASKFLGGEGYEQYF.

CDR3: CASSLEYGGAYEQYF. The CDR3 region has the DNA TGTGCCAGCAGCCTCGAGTACGGGGGCGCCTACGAGCAGTACTTC. The chain employs TRBV4-2 and TRBJ2-7; D is tentatively TRBD1 or TRBD2 (6 bases each). V lost 4 bases, J lost 2 bases, and 15 bases lay in between. CDR1 is LGHNA and CDR2 is YNFKEQ in the germline V gene. The CDR3 is 15 residues long.

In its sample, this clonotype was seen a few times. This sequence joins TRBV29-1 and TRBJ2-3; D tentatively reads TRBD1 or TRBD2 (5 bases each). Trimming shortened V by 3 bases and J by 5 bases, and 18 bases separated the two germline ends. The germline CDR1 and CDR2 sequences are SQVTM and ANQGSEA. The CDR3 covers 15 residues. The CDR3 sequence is CSVDKDRVGGDTQYF. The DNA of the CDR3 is TGCAGCGTTGACAAGGACCGAGTTGGGGGAGATACGCAGTATTTT.

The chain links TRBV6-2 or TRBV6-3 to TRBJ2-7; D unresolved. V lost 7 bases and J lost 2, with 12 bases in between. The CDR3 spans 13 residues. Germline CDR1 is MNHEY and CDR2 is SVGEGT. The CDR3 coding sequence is TGTGCCAGCACCTACTCGGAGACCTACGAGCAGTACTTC. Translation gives CASTYSETYEQYF.